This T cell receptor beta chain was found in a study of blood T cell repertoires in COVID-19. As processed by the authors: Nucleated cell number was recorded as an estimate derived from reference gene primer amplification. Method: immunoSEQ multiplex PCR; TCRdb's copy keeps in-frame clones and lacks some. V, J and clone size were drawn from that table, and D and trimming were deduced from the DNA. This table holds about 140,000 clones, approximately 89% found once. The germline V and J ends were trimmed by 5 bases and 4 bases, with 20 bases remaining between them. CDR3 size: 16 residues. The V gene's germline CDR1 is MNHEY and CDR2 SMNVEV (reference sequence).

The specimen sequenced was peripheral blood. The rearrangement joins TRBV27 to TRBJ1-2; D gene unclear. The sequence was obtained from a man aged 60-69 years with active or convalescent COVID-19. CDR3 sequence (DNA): TGTGCCAGCAGTCGTACTCCCGGAGGATTGGGCTATGGCTACACCTTC. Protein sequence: CASSRTPGGLGYGYTF.